The clone carrying this T cell receptor (beta chain) was seen a single time. The data stem from a study of blood T cell repertoires in COVID-19. The germline CDR1 and CDR2 sequences are MNHEY and SMNVEV (reference sequence). The CDR3 contains 15 residues. Trimming took off 2 bases at V and 5 bases at J, with 15 bases between the two ends. Living in under 30 US areas, the participants were between 18 and 89 years of age. Donors were grouped by their self-reported clinical history. Authors' processing steps: Amplification with reference gene primers provided the estimates of nucleated cell counts. Assay used: immunoSEQ multiplex PCR; TCRdb lists only in-frame clones, some missing. D and trimming were read from the DNA, whereas the V and J calls and clone size are those reported in that table. The data hold approximately 230,000 clones, with about nine tenths observed a single time.

Sequenced material: PBMCs or T cells enriched from blood (not recorded which). The chain joins TRBV27 to TRBJ1-1; D perhaps matches TRBD1 (6 bases). This sequence was found in a young woman with acute COVID-19. The CDR3 protein is CASSLTPGARTEAFF. The CDR3, as DNA: TGTGCCAGCAGTTTAACCCCAGGGGCCCGAACTGAAGCTTTCTTT.